This TCR beta chain was captured by sequencing in a study of shared clonotypes between healthy human individuals. Some clones are missing from TCRdb's copy, which holds only in-frame ones; the method was immunoSEQ multiplex PCR. The sample records about 2.2 million clones, 93% being singletons. This CDR3 has 16 amino acids. Trimming removed 3 bases from V and 3 bases from J, with 15 bases in between. CDR1 MNHNS and CDR2 SASEGT come from the germline V gene. Cells designated naive CD8 were CD45RO-negative and were positively selected for CCR7, with terminally differentiated effector memory CD45RA+ cells excluded.

Material: naive CD8+ T cells from PBMCs. This chain links TRBV6-1 with TRBJ1-5; D gene unclear. This sequence originates from a man between 18 and 35 years old in good health. Some clones in this sample may be carry-over from other donors' samples. This CDR3 reads CASSDLGTALNQPQHF. In DNA form, the CDR3 reads TGTGCCAGCAGTGACTTGGGAACGGCTCTCAATCAGCCCCAGCATTTT.